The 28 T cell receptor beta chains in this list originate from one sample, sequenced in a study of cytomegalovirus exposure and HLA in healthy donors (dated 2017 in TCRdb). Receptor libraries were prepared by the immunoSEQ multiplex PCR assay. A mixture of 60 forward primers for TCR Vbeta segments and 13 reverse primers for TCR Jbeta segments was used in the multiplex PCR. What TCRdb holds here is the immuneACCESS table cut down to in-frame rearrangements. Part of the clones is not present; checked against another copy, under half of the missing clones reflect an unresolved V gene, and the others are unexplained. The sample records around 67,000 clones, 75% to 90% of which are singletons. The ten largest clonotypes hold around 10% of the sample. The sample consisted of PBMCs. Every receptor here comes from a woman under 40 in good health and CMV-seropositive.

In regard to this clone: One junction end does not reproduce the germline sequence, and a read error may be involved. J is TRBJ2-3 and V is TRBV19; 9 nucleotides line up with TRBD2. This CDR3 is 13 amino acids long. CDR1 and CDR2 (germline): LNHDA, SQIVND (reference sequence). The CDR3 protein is CASRGTSRDTQYF. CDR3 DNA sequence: TGTGCCAGTCGCGGGACTAGCAGAGATACGCAGTATTTT.

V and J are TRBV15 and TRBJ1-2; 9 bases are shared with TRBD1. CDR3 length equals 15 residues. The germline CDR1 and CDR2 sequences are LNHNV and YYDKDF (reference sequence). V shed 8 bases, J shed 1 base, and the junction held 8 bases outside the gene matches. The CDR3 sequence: CATFNPGQGNYGYTF. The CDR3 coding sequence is TGTGCCACCTTTAACCCGGGACAGGGTAACTATGGCTACACCTTC. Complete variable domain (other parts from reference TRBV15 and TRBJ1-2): DAMVIQNPRYQVTQFGKPVTLSCSQTLNHNVMYWYQQKSSQAPKLLFHYYDKDFNNEADTPDNFQSRRPNTSFCFLDIRSPGLGDTAMYLCATFNPGQGNYGYTFGSGTRLTVV.

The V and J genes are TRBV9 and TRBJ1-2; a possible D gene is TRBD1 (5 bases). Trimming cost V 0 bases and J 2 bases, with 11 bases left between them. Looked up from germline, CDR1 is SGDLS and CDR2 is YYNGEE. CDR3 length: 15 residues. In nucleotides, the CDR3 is TGTGCCAGCAGCGTAGATTACAGGCAGAACTATGGCTACACCTTC. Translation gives CASSVDYRQNYGYTF.

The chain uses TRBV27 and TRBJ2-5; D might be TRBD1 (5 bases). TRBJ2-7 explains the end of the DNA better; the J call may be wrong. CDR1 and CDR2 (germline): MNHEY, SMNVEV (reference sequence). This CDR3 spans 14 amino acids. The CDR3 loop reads CASSTSWQGDEQYF. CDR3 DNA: TGTGCCAGCAGCACCTCATGGCAGGGTGACGAGCAGTACTTC.

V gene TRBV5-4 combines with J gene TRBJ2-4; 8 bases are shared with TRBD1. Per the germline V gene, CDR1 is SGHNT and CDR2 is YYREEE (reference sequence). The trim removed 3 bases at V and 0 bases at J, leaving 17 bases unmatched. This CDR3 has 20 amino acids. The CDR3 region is CASSWRPGQEKPLAKNIQYF. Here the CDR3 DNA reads TGTGCCAGCAGCTGGAGGCCGGGACAGGAAAAACCACTAGCCAAAAACATTCAGTACTTC.

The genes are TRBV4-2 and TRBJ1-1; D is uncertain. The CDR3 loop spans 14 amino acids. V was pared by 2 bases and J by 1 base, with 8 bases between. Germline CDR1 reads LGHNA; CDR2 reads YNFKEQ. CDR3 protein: CASSQHTSNTEAFF. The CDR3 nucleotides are TGTGCCAGCAGCCAACATACATCGAACACTGAAGCTTTCTTT.

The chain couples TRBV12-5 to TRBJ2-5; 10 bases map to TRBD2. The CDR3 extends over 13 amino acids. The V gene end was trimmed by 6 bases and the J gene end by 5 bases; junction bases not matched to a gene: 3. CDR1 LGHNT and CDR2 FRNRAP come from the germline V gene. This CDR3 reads CASGASGSETQYF. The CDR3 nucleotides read TGTGCTAGTGGGGCTAGCGGGAGCGAGACCCAGTACTTC.

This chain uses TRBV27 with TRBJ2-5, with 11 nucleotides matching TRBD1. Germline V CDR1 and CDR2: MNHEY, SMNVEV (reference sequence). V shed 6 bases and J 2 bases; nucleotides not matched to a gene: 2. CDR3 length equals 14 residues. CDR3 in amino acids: CASRDRGRQETQYF. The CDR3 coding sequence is TGTGCCAGCAGGGACAGGGGGCGGCAAGAGACCCAGTACTTC.

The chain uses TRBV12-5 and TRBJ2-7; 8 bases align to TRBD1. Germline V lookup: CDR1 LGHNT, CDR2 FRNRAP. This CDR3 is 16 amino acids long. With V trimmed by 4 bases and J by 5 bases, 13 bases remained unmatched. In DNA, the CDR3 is TGTGCTAGTGGTTGGAGAACAGGGGGAGTTCTGCACGAGCAGTACTTC. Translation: CASGWRTGGVLHEQYF.

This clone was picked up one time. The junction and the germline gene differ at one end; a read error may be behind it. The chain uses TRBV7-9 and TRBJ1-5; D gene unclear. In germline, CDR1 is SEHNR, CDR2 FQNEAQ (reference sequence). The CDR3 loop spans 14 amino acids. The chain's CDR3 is CASGLDQINQPQHF. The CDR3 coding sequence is TGTGCCAGCGGCTTAGACCAGATCAATCAGCCCCAGCATTTT.

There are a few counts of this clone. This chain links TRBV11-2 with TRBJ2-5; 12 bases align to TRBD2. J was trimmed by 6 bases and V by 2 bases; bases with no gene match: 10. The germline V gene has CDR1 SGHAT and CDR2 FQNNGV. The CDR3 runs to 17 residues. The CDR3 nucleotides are TGTGCCAGCAGCTTACGAAGACTAGCGGGAGAATTGCAGACCCAGTACTTC. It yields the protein CASSLRRLAGELQTQYF.

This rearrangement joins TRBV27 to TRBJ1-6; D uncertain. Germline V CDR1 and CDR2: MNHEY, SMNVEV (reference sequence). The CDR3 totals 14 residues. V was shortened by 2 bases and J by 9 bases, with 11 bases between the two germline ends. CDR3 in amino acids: CASSLAGVGSPLHF. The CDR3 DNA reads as TGTGCCAGCAGTTTAGCCGGGGTGGGTTCACCCCTCCACTTT.

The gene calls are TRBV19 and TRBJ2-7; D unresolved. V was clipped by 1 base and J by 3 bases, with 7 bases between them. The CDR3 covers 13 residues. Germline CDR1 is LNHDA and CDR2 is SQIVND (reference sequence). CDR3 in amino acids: CASSIGAGYEQYF. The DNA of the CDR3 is TGTGCCAGTAGTATAGGGGCAGGCTACGAGCAGTACTTC.

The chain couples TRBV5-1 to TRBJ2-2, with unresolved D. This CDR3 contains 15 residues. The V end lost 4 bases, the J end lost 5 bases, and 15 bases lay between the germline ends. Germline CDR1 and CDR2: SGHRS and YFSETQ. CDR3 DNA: TGCGCCAGCAGCCGAACTTGGAGCAAGACCGGGGAGCTGTTTTTT. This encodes CASSRTWSKTGELFF.

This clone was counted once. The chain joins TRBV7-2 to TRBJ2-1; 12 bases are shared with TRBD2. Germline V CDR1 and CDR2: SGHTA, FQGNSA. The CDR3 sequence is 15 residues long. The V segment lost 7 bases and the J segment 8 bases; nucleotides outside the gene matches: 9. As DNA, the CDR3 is TGTGCCAGCACTTCACTAGCGGGAGGAACACATGAGCAGTTCTTC. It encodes CASTSLAGGTHEQFF. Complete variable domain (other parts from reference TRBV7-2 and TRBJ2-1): GAGVSQSPSNKVTEKGKDVELRCDPISGHTALYWYRQSLGQGLEFLIYFQGNSAPDKSGLPSDRFSAERTGGSVSTLTIQRTQQEDSAVYLCASTSLAGGTHEQFFGPGTRLTVL.

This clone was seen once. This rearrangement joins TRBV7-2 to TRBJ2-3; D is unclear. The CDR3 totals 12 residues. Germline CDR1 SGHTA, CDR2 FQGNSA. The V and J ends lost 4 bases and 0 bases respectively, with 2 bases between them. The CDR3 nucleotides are TGTGCCAGCAGCTCTAGCACAGATACGCAGTATTTT. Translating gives CASSSSTDTQYF.

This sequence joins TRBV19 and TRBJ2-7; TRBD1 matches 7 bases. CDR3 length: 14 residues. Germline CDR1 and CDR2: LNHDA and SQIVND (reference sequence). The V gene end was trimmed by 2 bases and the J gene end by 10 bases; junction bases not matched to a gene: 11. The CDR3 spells CASSISTSGGLQYF. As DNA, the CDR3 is TGTGCCAGTAGTATATCTACTTCAGGGGGTCTTCAGTACTTC.

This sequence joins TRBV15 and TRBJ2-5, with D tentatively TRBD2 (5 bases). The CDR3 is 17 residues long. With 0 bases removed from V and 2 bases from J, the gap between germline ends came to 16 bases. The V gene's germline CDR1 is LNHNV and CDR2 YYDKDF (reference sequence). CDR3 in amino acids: CATSREDDLGGQETQYF. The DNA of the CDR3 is TGTGCCACCAGCAGAGAAGATGATTTGGGCGGGCAAGAGACCCAGTACTTC.

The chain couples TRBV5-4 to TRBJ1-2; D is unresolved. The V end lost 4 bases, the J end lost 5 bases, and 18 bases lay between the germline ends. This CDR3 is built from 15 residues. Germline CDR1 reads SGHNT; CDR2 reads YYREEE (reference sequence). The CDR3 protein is CASSQGAGFGYGYTF. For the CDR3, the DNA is TGTGCCAGCAGCCAAGGTGCAGGCTTCGGATATGGCTACACCTTC.

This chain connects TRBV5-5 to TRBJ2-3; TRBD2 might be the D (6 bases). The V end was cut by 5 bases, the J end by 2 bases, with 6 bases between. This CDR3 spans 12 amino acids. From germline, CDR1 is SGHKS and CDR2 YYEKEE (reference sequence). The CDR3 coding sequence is TGTGCCAGCAGGGACTACACAGATACGCAGTATTTT. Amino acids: CASRDYTDTQYF.

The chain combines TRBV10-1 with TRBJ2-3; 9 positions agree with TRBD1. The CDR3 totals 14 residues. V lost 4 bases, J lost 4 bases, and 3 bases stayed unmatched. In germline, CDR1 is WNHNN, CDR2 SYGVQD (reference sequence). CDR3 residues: CASSGTGGPDTQYF. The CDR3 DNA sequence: TGCGCCAGCAGTGGAACAGGGGGCCCAGATACGCAGTATTTT.

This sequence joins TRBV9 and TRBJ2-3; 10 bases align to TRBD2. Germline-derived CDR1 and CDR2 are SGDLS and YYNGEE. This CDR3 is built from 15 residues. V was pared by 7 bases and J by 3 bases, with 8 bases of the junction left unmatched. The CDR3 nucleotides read TGTGCCAGCTCCCCTAGCGGGAGTAGAACAGATACGCAGTATTTT. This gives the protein CASSPSGSRTDTQYF.

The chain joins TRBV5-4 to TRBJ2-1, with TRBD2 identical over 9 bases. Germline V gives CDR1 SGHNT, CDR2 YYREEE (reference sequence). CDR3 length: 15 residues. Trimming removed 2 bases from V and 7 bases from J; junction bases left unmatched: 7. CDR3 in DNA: TGTGCCAGCAGCTTTGTAGCGGGAGTAGGGAATGAGCAGTTCTTC. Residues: CASSFVAGVGNEQFF.

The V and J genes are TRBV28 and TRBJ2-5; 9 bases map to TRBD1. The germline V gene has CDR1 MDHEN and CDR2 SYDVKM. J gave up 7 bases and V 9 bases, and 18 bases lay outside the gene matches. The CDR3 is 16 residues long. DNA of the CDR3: TGTGCCAGGCTGAAACAGGGGGCTACCTCCGAAACGACCCAGTACTTC. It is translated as CARLKQGATSETTQYF.

The CDR3 spells CASSIYTSGNPYEQYF. DNA of the CDR3: TGTGCCAGCTCAATATACACTAGCGGGAACCCTTACGAGCAGTACTTC. The chain employs TRBV18 and TRBJ2-7; 10 bases line up with TRBD2. Germline V CDR1 and CDR2: KGHSH, LQKENI. The CDR3 consists of 16 residues. V gave up 5 bases and J gave up 4 bases; unmatched junction bases: 11. Variable domain in full (rest from reference TRBV18 and TRBJ2-7): NAGVMQNPRHLVRRRGQEARLRCSPMKGHSHVYWYRQLPEEGLKFMVYLQKENIIDESGMPKERFSAEFPKEGPSILRIQQVVRGDSAAYFCASSIYTSGNPYEQYFGPGTRLTVT.

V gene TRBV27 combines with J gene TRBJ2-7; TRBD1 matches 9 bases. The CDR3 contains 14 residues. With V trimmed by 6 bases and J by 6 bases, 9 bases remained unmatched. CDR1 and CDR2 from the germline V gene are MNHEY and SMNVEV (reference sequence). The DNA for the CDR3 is TGTGCCAGCAGCTCCGGGACAGGGTATTCCGAGCAGTACTTC. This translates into CASSSGTGYSEQYF.

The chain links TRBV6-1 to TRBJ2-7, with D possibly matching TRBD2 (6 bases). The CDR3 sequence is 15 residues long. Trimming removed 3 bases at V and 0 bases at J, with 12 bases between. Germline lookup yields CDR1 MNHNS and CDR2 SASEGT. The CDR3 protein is CASSDGTPSSYEQYF. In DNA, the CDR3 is TGTGCCAGCAGTGACGGGACTCCGAGCTCCTACGAGCAGTACTTC.

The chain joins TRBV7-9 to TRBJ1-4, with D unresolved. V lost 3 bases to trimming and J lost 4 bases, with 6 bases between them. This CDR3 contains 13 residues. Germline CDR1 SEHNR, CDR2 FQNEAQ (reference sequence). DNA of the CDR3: TGTGCCAGCAGCTTGACTTATAATGAAAAACTGTTTTTT. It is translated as CASSLTYNEKLFF.